One and the same sample provided the 29 T cell receptor beta chains below, sequenced in a study of T cell repertoires in cytomegalovirus infection. These receptors' targets are unknown. In TCRdb, the reads were re-called with MiXCR into one record per CDR3 protein. In the table there are some 350,000 distinct CDR3 sequences, roughly 36% of which are singletons. This specimen was cultured PBMCs, taken from culture after CMV antigen stimulation. The receptors shown here come from a human donor in good health (CMV status not recorded). Some clones in this sample may be carry-over from other donors' samples.

The chain combines TRBV7-6 with TRBJ1-4, with TRBD1 matching over 9 bases. The CDR3 length is 16 residues. Losses at the gene ends were 1 base for V and 5 bases for J; bases not matched to a gene: 5. Germline V gene data show CDR1 as SGHVS and CDR2 as FNYEAQ. CDR3 sequence (DNA): TGTGCCAGCAGCTTAGACGGGACAGGGTTAAATGAAAAACTGTTTTTT. This encodes CASSLDGTGLNEKLFF.

This clonotype showed up just a few times. V is TRBV6-2 or TRBV6-3 and J is TRBJ1-1, with D tentatively TRBD1 (5 bases). This CDR3 region has 13 residues. Germline V gives CDR1 MNHEY, CDR2 SVGEGT. The V and J ends lost 5 bases and 5 bases respectively, with 12 bases between them. CDR3 loop: CASSKGGVTEAFF. CDR3 nucleotide sequence: TGTGCCAGCAGTAAGGGAGGGGTTACTGAAGCTTTCTTT.

This clonotype was observed a few times. At one end the junction does not follow the germline gene, possibly because of a read error. The chain recombines TRBV7-6 with TRBJ2-1, with 7 positions matching TRBD2. The CDR3 runs 14 residues. Germline lookup yields CDR1 SGHVS and CDR2 FNYEAQ. CDR3 sequence: CASSGVFGDNEQFF. Here the CDR3 DNA reads TGTGCTAGCAGCGGGGTGTTCGGGGACAATGAGCAGTTCTTC.

This chain links TRBV2 with TRBJ1-4; D unresolved. Per germline, CDR1 SNHLY and CDR2 FYNNEI. V lost 6 bases, J lost 7 bases, and 6 bases lay in between. This CDR3 region has 11 residues. The DNA for the CDR3 is TGTGCCAGCAGCGGGTTTGAAAAACTGTTTTTT. As protein: CASSGFEKLFF.

The genes are TRBV6-1 and TRBJ1-2, with 7 bases aligning to TRBD1. V shed 5 bases and J 3 bases; nucleotides not matched to a gene: 9. Germline V gene lookup returns CDR1 MNHNS and CDR2 SASEGT. CDR3 length: 15 residues. The DNA for the CDR3 is TGTGCCAGCAGTCCCGCGGTCAGGGGGGACTATGGCTACACCTTC. This gives the protein CASSPAVRGDYGYTF.

CDR3 protein: CSAREGTASATNEKLFF. The CDR3 coding sequence is TGCAGTGCTAGAGAGGGGACCGCTTCAGCAACTAATGAAAAACTGTTTTTT. The chain has TRBV20-1 and TRBJ1-4, with TRBD1 as a possible D gene (5 bases). This CDR3 contains 17 residues. The V gene's germline CDR1 is DFQATT and CDR2 SNEGSKA (reference sequence). V lost 0 bases and J lost 0, with 14 bases in between.

V gene TRBV10-3 combines with J gene TRBJ2-1; 10 nucleotides align to TRBD2. This CDR3 is built from 17 residues. The V gene end was trimmed by 0 bases and the J gene end by 8 bases; junction bases not matched to a gene: 10. Germline V CDR1 and CDR2: ENHRY, SYGVKD. DNA of the CDR3: TGTGCCATCAGTGAGTCGAGTTTAGCGGGAGGCCTCCATGAGCAGTTCTTC. This translates into CAISESSLAGGLHEQFF.

The chain recombines TRBV29-1 with TRBJ2-1; a weak D match, TRBD2 (5 bases). Trimming stripped 8 bases from V and 3 bases from J, with 17 bases between. Germline V gives CDR1 SQVTM, CDR2 ANQGSEA. The CDR3 totals 14 residues. Here the CDR3 reads CSPRERKLYNEQFF. In DNA, the CDR3 is TGCAGCCCGAGGGAGCGGAAGCTCTACAATGAGCAGTTCTTC.

Only a few counts were recorded for this clonotype. This chain joins TRBV7-9 and TRBJ2-1; 12 nucleotides align to TRBD2. The length of the CDR3 is 16 residues. Germline CDR1 and CDR2: SEHNR and FQNEAQ (reference sequence). The ends lost 5 bases at V and 5 bases at J; junction bases unmatched: 7. The CDR3 loop is CASSTLTSGRNNEQFF. The CDR3 DNA reads TGTGCCAGCAGCACCCTGACTAGCGGGAGAAACAATGAGCAGTTCTTC.

CDR3 bases: TGCGCCAGCAGCCAAGAATTTAGCGACCGGCGTATAGGAGATACGCAGTATTTT. It yields the protein CASSQEFSDRRIGDTQYF. V gene TRBV4-3 combines with J gene TRBJ2-3, with a possible D match to TRBD2 (5 bases). The CDR3 has 18 residues. V gave up 0 bases and J gave up 5 bases, with 21 bases separating them. The germline V gene has CDR1 LGHNA and CDR2 YSLEER.

The chain joins TRBV7-2 to TRBJ2-2; D ambiguous. This CDR3 comprises 12 residues. V was pared by 5 bases and J by 6 bases, with 7 bases between. Germline CDR1 is SGHTA and CDR2 is FQGNSA. CDR3 in DNA: TGTGCCAGCAGCCTAGATGCCGGGGAGCTGTTTTTT. Amino acid sequence: CASSLDAGELFF.

The chain uses TRBV6-5 and TRBJ1-2; D not resolved. V lost 2 bases and J 2 bases, leaving 9 bases between the germline ends. Germline-derived CDR1 and CDR2 are MNHEY and SVGAGI. This CDR3 spans 14 amino acids. CDR3 protein: CASSYTTRNYGYTF. DNA of the CDR3: TGTGCCAGCAGTTACACGACCCGAAACTATGGCTACACCTTC.

The rearrangement uses TRBV19 and TRBJ1-5; 7 bases map to TRBD1. This CDR3 is 15 amino acids long. Germline loops: CDR1 LNHDA, CDR2 SQIVND (reference sequence). V was clipped by 6 bases and J by 3 bases; unmatched bases: 8. The CDR3 nucleotides are TGTGCCAGTAGGGACAGGCTTGGCGTCAATCAGCCCCAGCATTTT. Translating it yields CASRDRLGVNQPQHF.

CDR3 DNA sequence: TGCGCCAGCGCCGGGACTAGCGGGAGTTGGGGCACAGATACGCAGTATTTT. It yields the protein CASAGTSGSWGTDTQYF. The chain uses TRBV5-1 and TRBJ2-3; TRBD2 agrees at 14 bases. The CDR3 totals 17 residues. Germline V gene data show CDR1 as SGHRS and CDR2 as YFSETQ. The trim removed 7 bases at V and 1 base at J, leaving 8 bases unmatched.

The chain recombines TRBV19 with TRBJ2-3; TRBD2 agrees at 8 bases. Germline V lookup: CDR1 LNHDA, CDR2 SQIVND (reference sequence). CDR3 length equals 17 residues. V was clipped by 2 bases and J by 2 bases; unmatched bases: 9. The CDR3 sequence: CASSITRAGDPTDTQYF. The CDR3 nucleotides read TGTGCCAGTAGTATAACTAGAGCGGGGGACCCCACAGATACGCAGTATTTT.

A few counts support this clonotype. The V and J genes are TRBV11-2 and TRBJ2-2; 12 nucleotides line up with TRBD2. The CDR3 is 18 amino acids. Germline assignment: CDR1 SGHAT and CDR2 FQNNGV. Trimming cost V 6 bases and J 1 base; bases outside gene matches: 9. CDR3 sequence: CASRPGLAGGENTGELFF. DNA for the CDR3: TGTGCCAGCAGACCAGGGCTAGCGGGAGGGGAGAACACCGGGGAGCTGTTTTTT.

The rearrangement joins TRBV7-1 to TRBJ1-1, with 7 bases aligning to TRBD1. TRBV7-1 is marked as an open reading frame, function uncertain. V shed 4 bases, J shed 7 bases, and the junction held 3 bases outside the gene matches. The CDR3 length is 12 residues. The CDR3 DNA reads TGTGCCAGCAGCTGGGGGACAGTTGAAGCTTTCTTT. It translates to CASSWGTVEAFF.

This clonotype was counted many times. The genes are TRBV6-1 and TRBJ1-1; D possibly corresponds to TRBD1 (5 bases). V was pared by 9 bases and J by 4 bases, with 15 bases between. In germline, CDR1 is MNHNS, CDR2 SASEGT. The CDR3 is made up of 13 amino acids. The CDR3, as DNA: TGTGCCAGTAGTCAGGGCGGAGTCACTGAAGCTTTCTTT. It yields the protein CASSQGGVTEAFF.

The table lists this clonotype with a few counts. The chain has TRBV15 and TRBJ2-2; D is unclear. The CDR3 length is 13 residues. V lost 0 bases and J lost 7, with 6 bases in between. Per germline, CDR1 LNHNV and CDR2 YYDKDF (reference sequence). CDR3 residues: CATSRDQGGELFF. The CDR3 DNA is TGTGCCACCAGCAGAGATCAAGGCGGGGAGCTGTTTTTT.

This chain connects TRBV7-9 to TRBJ1-6; tentative D call: TRBD1 (5 bases). With 5 bases removed from V and 0 bases from J, the gap between germline ends came to 17 bases. This CDR3 is built from 18 residues. Germline V gene lookup returns CDR1 SEHNR and CDR2 FQNEAQ (reference sequence). The DNA for the CDR3 is TGTGCCAGCAGCCTCGGAACAGGCTTCAGCTCCTATAATTCACCCCTCCACTTT. Amino acid sequence: CASSLGTGFSSYNSPLHF.

This clonotype has just a few counts. The rearrangement joins TRBV5-1 to TRBJ2-1, with 10 bases lining up with TRBD2. This CDR3 has 16 amino acids. V gave up 3 bases and J gave up 0 bases; unmatched junction bases: 3. Germline V gene sequence: CDR1 SGHRS, CDR2 YFSETQ. In nucleotides, the CDR3 is TGCGCCAGCAGCTCGGGACTAGCGCCCTCCTACAATGAGCAGTTCTTC. Its protein is CASSSGLAPSYNEQFF.

The chain is built from TRBV6-1 and TRBJ2-2; a possible D gene is TRBD2 (5 bases). CDR1 MNHNS and CDR2 SASEGT come from the germline V gene. The V end lost 6 bases, the J end lost 2 bases, and 10 bases lay between the germline ends. The CDR3 loop spans 14 amino acids. CDR3 loop: CASRGSGNTGELFF. As DNA, the CDR3 is TGTGCCAGCAGGGGCAGCGGAAACACCGGGGAGCTGTTTTTT.

This clonotype was picked up a small number of times. This chain joins TRBV4-2 and TRBJ2-3; no firm D call. In germline, CDR1 is LGHNA, CDR2 YNFKEQ. The CDR3 loop spans 14 amino acids. The V end was cut by 0 bases, the J end by 0 bases, with 4 bases between. The CDR3 DNA reads as TGTGCCAGCAGCCAAGAATTCAGCACAGATACGCAGTATTTT. Translation: CASSQEFSTDTQYF.

The CDR3: CASSQLGTGPFHEAFF. CDR3 in DNA: TGCGCCAGCAGCCAACTCGGGACAGGGCCTTTTCACGAAGCTTTCTTT. The rearrangement uses TRBV4-3 and TRBJ1-1; 9 bases match TRBD1. Germline assignment: CDR1 LGHNA and CDR2 YSLEER. The CDR3 sequence is 16 residues long. V lost 2 bases, J lost 8 bases, and 12 bases stayed unmatched.

The J gene is TRBJ1-1, the V gene TRBV7-2; a weak D match, TRBD1 (6 bases). Germline CDR1 reads SGHTA; CDR2 reads FQGNSA. The CDR3 is 16 residues long. Trimming took 3 bases from V and 1 from J, leaving 15 bases between them. The CDR3: CASSFSQGLRNTEAFF. CDR3 DNA sequence: TGTGCCAGCAGCTTCTCACAGGGCCTCAGGAACACTGAAGCTTTCTTT.

This clonotype was detected many times. The CDR3 DNA reads as TGTGCCAGCCAAAAGGGTGGCATCCTCTCCTATAATTCACCCCTCCACTTT. Amino acid sequence: CASQKGGILSYNSPLHF. The chain recombines TRBV6-5 with TRBJ1-6, with D uncertain. This CDR3 has 17 residues. Germline lookup yields CDR1 MNHEY and CDR2 SVGAGI. Between the trimmed V and J ends, which lost 8 bases and 0 bases, there was a span of 17 bases.

The rearrangement uses TRBV7-9 and TRBJ2-7; tentative D call: TRBD2 (6 bases). The CDR3 consists of 13 residues. CDR1 is SEHNR, CDR2 FQNEAQ, per germline (reference sequence). V gave up 5 bases and J gave up 2 bases, with 10 bases separating them. The CDR3 spells CASSRESTYEQYF. The CDR3 nucleotides read TGTGCCAGCAGCCGGGAGTCTACCTACGAGCAGTACTTC.

The chain combines TRBV6-5 with TRBJ2-5; a weak D match, TRBD2 (5 bases). Deletions cut 1 base from V and 1 base from J, with 7 bases between. This CDR3 spans 14 amino acids. Germline V lookup: CDR1 MNHEY, CDR2 SVGAGI. CDR3 DNA sequence: TGTGCCAGCAGTTACTTAGCGAGCCAAGAGACCCAGTACTTC. This sequence encodes CASSYLASQETQYF.

V and J are TRBV5-6 and TRBJ1-5, with D perhaps TRBD1 (5 bases). V lost 4 bases and J lost 4, with 15 bases in between. Germline CDR1 SGHDT, CDR2 YYEEEE. This CDR3 is built from 15 residues. The CDR3 protein is CASSQAAGRNQPQHF. CDR3 nucleotides: TGTGCCAGCAGCCAGGCAGCGGGACGGAATCAGCCCCAGCATTTT.